A selection of T cell receptor beta chains follows, all from one sample in a study of T cell responses to AZD1222 COVID-19 vaccine. Using immunoSEQ multiplex PCR, the repertoire was profiled, and TCRdb retains in-frame clones only, with some absent. The table has fewer than 90,000 clones, 86% seen once. Sequencing was performed on peripheral blood, taken 28 days after the second AZD1222 dose. These receptors came from an adult who received the AZD1222 COVID-19 vaccine. Each CDR3 is given with its conserved first and last residue.

j_gene | v_gene | CDR3aa
TRBJ1-4 | TRBV27 | CASSPWGTGREKLFF
TRBJ2-7 | TRBV27 | CASSRTGSSYEQYF
TRBJ2-3 | TRBV27 | CASSYYSPSTQYF
TRBJ2-1 | TRBV11-3 | CASSLGGLAGVDEQFF
TRBJ2-7 | TRBV21-1 | CASSKAPAGGQYEQYF
TRBJ2-1 | TRBV5-1 | CASSSIGGYNEQFF
TRBJ2-7 | TRBV27 | CASSLGDHSYEQYF
TRBJ2-7 | TRBV5-4 | CASSPDNYEQYF
TRBJ2-7 | TRBV28 | CASSPGFSGSHEQYF
TRBJ2-1 | TRBV21-1 | CASSKRRPGPRYNEQFF
TRBJ2-7 | TRBV28 | CASSGRGRTSSYEQYF
TRBJ1-2 | TRBV28 | CASSLQGASGYTF
TRBJ1-4 | TRBV16 | CASSQAGGREKLFF
TRBJ1-2 | TRBV7-2 | CASSPQAGGGYTF
TRBJ1-6 | TRBV5-1 | CASSLGHPDSPLHF
TRBJ2-3 | TRBV7-3 | CASRATGADTQYF
TRBJ1-1 | TRBV5-8 | CASSPGGSYGTYTEAFF
TRBJ1-1 | TRBV4-3 | CASSQEVPGLAFF
TRBJ1-1 | TRBV5-1 | CASSLGRVNTEAFF
TRBJ1-6 | TRBV9 | CASSVVGGPYSPLHF
TRBJ2-6 | TRBV7-9 | CASSLAGAVRANVLTF
TRBJ2-1 | TRBV19 | CASSIGTSGAGEQFF